Sequencing of this TCR beta chain was carried out in a study of T cells after yellow fever vaccination. This clonotype was observed many times. The germline gives CDR1 SGHTA, CDR2 FQGNSA. There are 15 residues in the CDR3. With 6 bases removed from V and 1 base from J, the gap between germline ends came to 12 bases. TCRdb re-derived calls from the 5' RACE reads in MiXCR, one entry per CDR3 protein. The sample yields about 120,000 distinct CDR3 sequences, roughly 8.4% seen once. This specimen consisted of CD8+ T cells sorted from PBMCs, obtained 45 days after the yellow fever booster vaccination. The sequence was obtained from a man aged 25 to 45 who received the YFV17D yellow fever vaccine. This chain uses TRBV7-2 with TRBJ2-2, with TRBD1 as a possible D gene (6 bases). The CDR3 reads CASRQGQVNTGELFF. In nucleotides, the CDR3 is TGTGCCAGCAGGCAGGGACAAGTGAACACCGGGGAGCTGTTTTTT.